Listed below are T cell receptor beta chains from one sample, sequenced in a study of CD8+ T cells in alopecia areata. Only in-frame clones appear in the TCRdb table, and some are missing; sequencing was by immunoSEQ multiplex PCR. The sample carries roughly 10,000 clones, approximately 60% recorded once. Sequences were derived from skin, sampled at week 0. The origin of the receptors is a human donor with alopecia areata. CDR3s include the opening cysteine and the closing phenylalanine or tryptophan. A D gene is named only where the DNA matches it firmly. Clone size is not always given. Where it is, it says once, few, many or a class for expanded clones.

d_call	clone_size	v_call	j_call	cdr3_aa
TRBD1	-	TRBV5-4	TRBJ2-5	CASSPEGQGGGQYF
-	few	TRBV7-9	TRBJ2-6	CASRLSRSGANVLTF
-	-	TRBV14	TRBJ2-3	CASSQVFGGGTDTQYF
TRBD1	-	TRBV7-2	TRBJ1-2	CASSPRVVAGGGYTF
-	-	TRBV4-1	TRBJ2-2	CASSRGGGRPSGDTGELFF
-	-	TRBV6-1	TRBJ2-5	CASRETGTRRGTQYF
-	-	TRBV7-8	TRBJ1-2	CASSPLGESYGYTF
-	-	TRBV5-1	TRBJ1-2	CASSDQNYGYTF
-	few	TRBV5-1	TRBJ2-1	CASSSKGESYNEQFF
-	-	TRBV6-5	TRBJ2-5	CASSYSQVQETQYF
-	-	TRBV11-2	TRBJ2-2	CASSFPLGSPTGELFF
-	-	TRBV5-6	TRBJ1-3	CASSSRVAAGNTIYF
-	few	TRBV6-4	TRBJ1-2	CASSATGRSGYTF
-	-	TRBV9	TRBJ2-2	CASSVAHTGELFF
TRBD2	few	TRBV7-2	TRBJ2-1	CASSLRGAGGRNEQFF
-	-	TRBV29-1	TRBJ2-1	CSGRQRSYNEQFF
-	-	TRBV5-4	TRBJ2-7	CASSLDRTDQNEQYF
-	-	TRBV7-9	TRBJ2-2	CASSLRYGLGSTGELFF
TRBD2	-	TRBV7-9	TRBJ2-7	CASSLYRGDEQYF
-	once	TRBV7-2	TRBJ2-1	CASSQDLNEQFF
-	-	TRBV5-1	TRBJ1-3	CASSLSGAPDSGNTIYF
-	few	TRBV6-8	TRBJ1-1	CASSSNTEAFF
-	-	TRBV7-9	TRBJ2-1	CATSEQGAYNEQFF
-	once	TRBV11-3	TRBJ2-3	CASSPSRATDTQYF
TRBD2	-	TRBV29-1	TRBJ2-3	CSVEGRGGAGDTQYF
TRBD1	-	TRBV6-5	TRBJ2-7	CASKSGQGAYEQYF
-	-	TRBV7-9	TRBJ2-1	CASSLAAGPYNEQFF
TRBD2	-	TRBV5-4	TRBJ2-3	CASSLKTSGGTDTQYF
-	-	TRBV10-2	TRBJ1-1	CASSEPSYFDTEAFF
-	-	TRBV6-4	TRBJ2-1	CASSDTANNEQFF
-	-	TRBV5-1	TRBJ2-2	CASSTRLRTNTGELFF
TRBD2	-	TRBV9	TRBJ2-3	CASSAGTSGRSSTDTQYF
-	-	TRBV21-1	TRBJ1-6	CASSRRGSSYNSPLHF
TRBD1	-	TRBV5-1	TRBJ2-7	CASSSRPGQGDYEQYF
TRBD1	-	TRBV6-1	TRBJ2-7	CASTEVQGAYEQYF
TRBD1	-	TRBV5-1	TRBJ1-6	CASSRWTGDNSPLHF
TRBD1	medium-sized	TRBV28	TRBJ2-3	CASSEGTGIDTQYF
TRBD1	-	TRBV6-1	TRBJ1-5	CASTGTGSQPQHF
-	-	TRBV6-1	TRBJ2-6	CASSPGAGANVLTF
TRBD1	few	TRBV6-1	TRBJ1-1	CASSWGGTGTEAFF
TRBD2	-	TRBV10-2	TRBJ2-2	CASSGSSGGWGWTGELFF
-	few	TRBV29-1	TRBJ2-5	CSVEDWSRRTEETQYF
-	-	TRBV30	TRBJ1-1	CAWSRYGGWLSEAFF
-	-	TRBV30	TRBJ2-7	CAWSAPIGWVPYEQCF
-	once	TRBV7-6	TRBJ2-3	CASSLSGSTDTQYF
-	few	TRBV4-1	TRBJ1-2	CASSQGGLLKGPNYGYTF
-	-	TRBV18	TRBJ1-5	CASSPRDGDQLQHF
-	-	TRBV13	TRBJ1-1	CASSLVGQGAGAFF
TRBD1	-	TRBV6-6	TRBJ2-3	CASSPDRESTDTQYF
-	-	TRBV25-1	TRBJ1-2	CASNGALYGYTF
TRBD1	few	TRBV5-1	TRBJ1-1	CASSPYSGTGRTEAFF
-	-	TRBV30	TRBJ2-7	CAWSRSQTEPGQYSYEQYF
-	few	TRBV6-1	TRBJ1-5	CASSDTRGSRNQPQHF